This passage covers 21 T cell receptor beta chains from one sample sequenced in a study of blood T cell repertoires in COVID-19. Measured with immunoSEQ multiplex PCR; TCRdb has only the in-frame clones, and not every one. The sample carries 250,000 to 300,000 clones, roughly 90% recorded once. Specimen: peripheral blood. These receptors were collected from a woman in her 30s with COVID-19, enrolled during active disease.

This clone was seen at least ten times. The chain couples TRBV19 to TRBJ2-1, with 11 bases fitting TRBD1. The J segment lost 0 bases and the V segment lost 8 bases, leaving 3 bases of the junction unmatched. The V gene's germline CDR1 is LNHDA and CDR2 SQIVND (reference sequence). The CDR3 runs 15 residues. This CDR3 is CASQDRGHSYNEQFF. The CDR3 nucleotides are TGTGCCAGTCAGGACAGGGGGCACTCCTACAATGAGCAGTTCTTC.

V is TRBV4-2 and J is TRBJ2-7; 12 nucleotides match TRBD2. J lost 6 bases, V lost 0 bases, and 6 bases had no gene match. This CDR3 is 16 amino acids long. The V gene's germline CDR1 is LGHNA and CDR2 YNFKEQ. The CDR3 spells CASSQDLAGGLGEQYF. As DNA, the CDR3 is TGTGCCAGCAGCCAAGATCTAGCGGGGGGGTTGGGCGAGCAGTACTTC.

This rearrangement joins TRBV11-2 to TRBJ1-2; TRBD1 agrees at 8 bases. The CDR3 totals 13 residues. V trimming: 4 bases; J trimming: 8 bases; junction bases outside the gene matches: 6. Germline loops: CDR1 SGHAT, CDR2 FQNNGV. CDR3 DNA sequence: TGTGCCAGCAGCTCCCTGGACAGGGAAGGCTACACCTTC. Translating it yields CASSSLDREGYTF. Full variable domain (missing parts from reference TRBV11-2 and TRBJ1-2): EAGVAQSPRYKIIEKRQSVAFWCNPISGHATLYWYQQILGQGPKLLIQFQNNGVVDDSQLPKDRFSAERLKGVDSTLKIQPAKLEDSAVYLCASSSLDREGYTFGSGTRLTVV.

The chain carries TRBV10-1 and TRBJ1-2; TRBD1 matches 8 bases. The CDR3 has 18 amino acids. Losses at the gene ends were 2 bases for V and 7 bases for J; bases not matched to a gene: 18. The V gene's germline CDR1 is WNHNN and CDR2 SYGVQD (reference sequence). The CDR3 DNA sequence: TGCGCCAGCAGTGAGCCACGGGGTGGGACAGGTCCGTTTGCTGGCTACACCTTC. This translates into CASSEPRGGTGPFAGYTF.

The J gene is TRBJ2-7, the V gene TRBV19; 9 bases are a match to TRBD1. The germline CDR1 and CDR2 sequences are LNHDA and SQIVND (reference sequence). V lost 5 bases to trimming and J lost 2 bases; unmatched junction nucleotides: 7. The CDR3 covers 15 residues. The CDR3: CASSPGTGRTYEQYF. Written as DNA, the CDR3 is TGTGCCAGTAGTCCCGGGACAGGGCGAACCTACGAGCAGTACTTC. The whole variable domain, filled in from reference TRBV19 and TRBJ2-7, reads DGGITQSPKYLFRKEGQNVTLSCEQNLNHDAMYWYRQDPGQGLRLIYYSQIVNDFQKGDIAEGYSVSREKKESFPLTVTSAQKNPTAFYLCASSPGTGRTYEQYFGPGTRLTVT.

The chain links TRBV28 to TRBJ1-4; 7 bases map to TRBD1. The CDR3 loop spans 16 amino acids. With 3 bases clipped from V and 4 bases from J, the junction kept 8 bases outside the gene matches. The germline V gene has CDR1 MDHEN and CDR2 SYDVKM. As DNA, the CDR3 is TGTGCCAGCAGTTTCACGTTTGGACAGGTTAATGAAAAACTGTTTTTT. As protein: CASSFTFGQVNEKLFF.

The chain employs TRBV5-1 and TRBJ2-1; TRBD2 agrees at 9 bases. This CDR3 region has 16 residues. Per germline, CDR1 SGHRS and CDR2 YFSETQ. Losses at the gene ends were 4 bases for V and 6 bases for J; bases not matched to a gene: 11. The CDR3: CASSETAGGPGNEQFF. The CDR3 DNA is TGCGCCAGCAGCGAGACTGCGGGGGGGCCGGGCAATGAGCAGTTCTTC.

CDR3 region: CASSPTIRVNTEAFF. The CDR3 DNA reads TGTGCCAGTAGTCCTACCATTCGGGTGAACACTGAAGCTTTCTTT. V gene TRBV19 combines with J gene TRBJ1-1; no definite D call. Deletions cut 5 bases from V and 0 bases from J, with 13 bases between. The length of the CDR3 is 15 residues. Germline-derived CDR1 and CDR2 are LNHDA and SQIVND (reference sequence).

The chain uses TRBV28 and TRBJ2-6; maybe TRBD1 (6 bases). Germline V CDR1 and CDR2: MDHEN, SYDVKM. V dropped 5 bases and J dropped 0 bases, with 14 bases sitting between them. The length of the CDR3 is 17 residues. The chain's CDR3 is CASSAQGFPSGANVLTF. CDR3 DNA sequence: TGTGCCAGCAGTGCGCAGGGGTTTCCCTCTGGGGCCAACGTCCTGACTTTC. Filled out from reference TRBV28 and TRBJ2-6, the complete variable domain reads DVKVTQSSRYLVKRTGEKVFLECVQDMDHENMFWYRQDPGLGLRLIYFSYDVKMKEKGDIPEGYSVSREKKERFSLILESASTNQTSMYLCASSAQGFPSGANVLTFGAGSRLTVL.

The V call is TRBV5-1, the J call TRBJ2-7; 9 positions match TRBD1. Germline V gene sequence: CDR1 SGHRS, CDR2 YFSETQ. Trimming at V came to 2 bases and at J to 7 bases, leaving 7 bases not matched to a gene. The CDR3 runs to 14 residues. Written as DNA, the CDR3 is TGCGCCAGCAGCTTAGGGACAGGGCCAGGGGAGCAGTACTTC. Its protein is CASSLGTGPGEQYF.

This clone was seen a single time. The chain couples TRBV5-1 to TRBJ2-5, with 9 bases lining up with TRBD1. Germline V gene lookup returns CDR1 SGHRS and CDR2 YFSETQ. V was clipped by 3 bases and J by 4 bases; unmatched bases: 7. The CDR3 is 15 residues long. CDR3: CASSYRGHLGETQYF. In DNA form, the CDR3 reads TGCGCCAGCAGCTACAGGGGGCATTTGGGAGAGACCCAGTACTTC.

This chain uses TRBV5-8 with TRBJ2-7, with D possibly matching TRBD1 (5 bases). The CDR3 totals 14 residues. Germline CDR1 and CDR2: SGHTS and YDEGEE. V was clipped by 0 bases and J by 2 bases, with 9 bases between them. The CDR3 DNA reads as TGTGCCAGCAGCTTGGCCGGACAAGCCTACGAGCAGTACTTC. Translation: CASSLAGQAYEQYF.

The gene calls are TRBV9 and TRBJ1-2; D unresolved. This CDR3 is 15 amino acids long. Germline V gene data show CDR1 as SGDLS and CDR2 as YYNGEE. The V gene lost 0 bases and the J gene lost 8 bases, with 17 bases spanning the gap. Here the CDR3 DNA reads TGTGCCAGCAGCGTAGAATCAGAAACCCACGGGGGCTACACCTTC. Translating it yields CASSVESETHGGYTF.

V usage is TRBV19 and J usage is TRBJ2-7; maybe TRBD2 (6 bases). V was cut by 4 bases and J by 4 bases, with 23 bases left in between. Germline loops: CDR1 LNHDA, CDR2 SQIVND (reference sequence). The CDR3 runs to 17 residues. DNA for the CDR3: TGTGCCAGTAGTACCTCGGGACTGGATAAGAATGCGTACGAGCAGTACTTC. This codes for CASSTSGLDKNAYEQYF.

A single count supports this clone. V and J are TRBV28 and TRBJ2-7, with 8 bases aligning to TRBD1. V shed 2 bases, J shed 2 bases, and the junction held 5 bases outside the gene matches. The V gene's germline CDR1 is MDHEN and CDR2 SYDVKM. The CDR3 sequence is 15 residues long. The CDR3 region has the DNA TGTGCCAGCAGTTTAGTTCGGACAGGGACCTACGAGCAGTACTTC. The encoded protein is CASSLVRTGTYEQYF.

V usage is TRBV7-2 and J usage is TRBJ1-2; no reliable D call. Germline-derived CDR1 and CDR2 are SGHTA and FQGNSA. The CDR3 loop spans 14 amino acids. Trimming pared 4 bases from V and 6 bases from J, leaving 15 bases between. The CDR3 coding sequence is TGTGCCAGCAGCTCCCCCCGACACCTGAATGGCTACACCTTC. It encodes CASSSPRHLNGYTF.

This clone has a handful of counts. This chain joins TRBV28 and TRBJ1-6; no clear D gene. The CDR3 extends over 16 amino acids. Germline V gives CDR1 MDHEN, CDR2 SYDVKM. V was cut by 3 bases and J by 5 bases, with 14 bases left in between. DNA of the CDR3: TGTGCCAGCAGTTTCGTGAGAGATAGCCATAATTCACCCCTCCACTTT. It translates to CASSFVRDSHNSPLHF.

This chain links TRBV5-1 with TRBJ2-5; D uncertain. V shed 2 bases and J shed 5 bases, with 10 bases lying between them. CDR1 is SGHRS, CDR2 YFSETQ, per germline. The CDR3 is 13 residues long. The CDR3 loop reads CASSFNWRETQYF. CDR3 sequence (DNA): TGCGCCAGCAGCTTTAACTGGCGGGAGACCCAGTACTTC.

V is TRBV19 and J is TRBJ1-2, with TRBD1 identical over 7 bases. This CDR3 contains 14 residues. Trimming at V came to 8 bases and at J to 4 bases, leaving 10 bases not matched to a gene. Germline CDR1 and CDR2: LNHDA and SQIVND (reference sequence). The CDR3: CASWETGLPYGYTF. In DNA, the CDR3 is TGTGCCAGTTGGGAGACAGGGCTACCCTATGGCTACACCTTC.

CDR3 sequence (DNA): TGTGCCATCAGCGTGACTAGCGGGGGGGGTTTCACAGATACGCAGTATTTT. Translated, it gives CAISVTSGGGFTDTQYF. The chain employs TRBV10-3 and TRBJ2-3, with 14 bases that match TRBD2. Germline V gives CDR1 ENHRY, CDR2 SYGVKD. Trimming at V came to 6 bases and at J to 2 bases, leaving 7 bases not matched to a gene. The CDR3 has 17 residues.

This sequence joins TRBV11-2 and TRBJ2-1; D gene unclear. The CDR3 contains 13 residues. Germline-derived CDR1 and CDR2 are SGHAT and FQNNGV. The ends were cut back, 5 bases at V and 6 bases at J, with 11 bases in the middle. The CDR3 DNA reads TGTGCCAGCAGCGCGATGAATGGCAATGAGCAGTTCTTC. Its translation: CASSAMNGNEQFF.